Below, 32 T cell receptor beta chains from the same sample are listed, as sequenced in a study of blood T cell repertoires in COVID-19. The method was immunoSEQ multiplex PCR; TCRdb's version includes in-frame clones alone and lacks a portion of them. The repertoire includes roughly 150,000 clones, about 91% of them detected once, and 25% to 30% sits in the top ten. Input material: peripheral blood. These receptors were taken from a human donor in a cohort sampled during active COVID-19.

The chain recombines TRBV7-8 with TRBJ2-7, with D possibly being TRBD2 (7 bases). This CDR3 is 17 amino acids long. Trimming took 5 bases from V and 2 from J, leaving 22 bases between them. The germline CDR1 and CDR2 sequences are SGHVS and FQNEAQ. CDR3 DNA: TGTGCCAGCAGCACCCCCCTCGGGGGGCCGAGAACCTACGAGCAGTACTTC. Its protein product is CASSTPLGGPRTYEQYF.

The CDR3 is CASSLVGLAGGPTDTQYF. For the CDR3, the DNA is TGTGCCAGCAGCTTAGTAGGACTAGCGGGGGGGCCCACGGATACGCAGTATTTT. V usage is TRBV7-9 and J usage is TRBJ2-3, with 15 bases identical to TRBD2. The CDR3 loop spans 18 amino acids. Losses at the gene ends were 1 base for V and 6 bases for J; bases not matched to a gene: 8. Germline V lookup: CDR1 SEHNR, CDR2 FQNEAQ (reference sequence).

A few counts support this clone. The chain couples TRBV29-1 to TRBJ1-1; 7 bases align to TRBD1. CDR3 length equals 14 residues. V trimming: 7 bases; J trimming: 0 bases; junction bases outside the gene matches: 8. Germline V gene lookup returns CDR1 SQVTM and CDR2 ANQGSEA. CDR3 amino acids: CSASTGPMNTEAFF. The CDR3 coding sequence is TGCAGCGCCTCGACAGGGCCCATGAACACTGAAGCTTTCTTT. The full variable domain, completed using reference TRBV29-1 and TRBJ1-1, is SAVISQKPSRDICQRGTSLTIQCQVDSQVTMMFWYRQQPGQSLTLIATANQGSEATYESGFVIDKFPISRPNLTFSTLTVSNMSPEDSSIYLCSASTGPMNTEAFFGQGTRLTVV.

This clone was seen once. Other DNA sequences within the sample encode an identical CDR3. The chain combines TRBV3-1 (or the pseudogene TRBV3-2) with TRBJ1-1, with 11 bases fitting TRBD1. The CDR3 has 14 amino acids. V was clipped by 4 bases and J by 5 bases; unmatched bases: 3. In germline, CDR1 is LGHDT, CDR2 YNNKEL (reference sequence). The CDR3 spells CASSRGTGGTEAFF. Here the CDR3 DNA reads TGTGCCAGCAGCCGCGGGACAGGGGGGACTGAAGCTTTCTTT.

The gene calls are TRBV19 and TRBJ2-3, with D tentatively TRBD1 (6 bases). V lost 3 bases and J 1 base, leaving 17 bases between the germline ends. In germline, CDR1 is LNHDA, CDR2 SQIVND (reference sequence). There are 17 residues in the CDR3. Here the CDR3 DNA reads TGTGCCAGTAGTATTCGAACCGGGACATGGGGCACAGATACGCAGTATTTT. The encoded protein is CASSIRTGTWGTDTQYF.

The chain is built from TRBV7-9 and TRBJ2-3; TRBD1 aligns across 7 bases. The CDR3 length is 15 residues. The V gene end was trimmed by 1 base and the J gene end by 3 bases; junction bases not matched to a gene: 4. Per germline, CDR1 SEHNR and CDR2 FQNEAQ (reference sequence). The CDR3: CASSLERGPTDTQYF. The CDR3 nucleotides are TGTGCCAGCAGCTTAGAGAGGGGGCCGACAGATACGCAGTATTTT.

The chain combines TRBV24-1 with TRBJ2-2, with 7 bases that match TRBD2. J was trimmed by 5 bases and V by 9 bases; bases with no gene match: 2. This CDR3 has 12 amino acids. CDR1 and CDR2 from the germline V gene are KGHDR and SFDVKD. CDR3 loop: CATGGETGELFF. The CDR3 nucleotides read TGTGCCACCGGGGGGGAAACCGGGGAGCTGTTTTTT.

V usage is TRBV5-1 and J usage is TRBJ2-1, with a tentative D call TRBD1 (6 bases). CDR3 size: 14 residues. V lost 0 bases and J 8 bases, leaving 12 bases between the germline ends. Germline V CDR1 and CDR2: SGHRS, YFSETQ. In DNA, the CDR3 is TGCGCCAGCAGCTTGGAAAACTCAGGGGATGAGCAGTTCTTC. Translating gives CASSLENSGDEQFF.

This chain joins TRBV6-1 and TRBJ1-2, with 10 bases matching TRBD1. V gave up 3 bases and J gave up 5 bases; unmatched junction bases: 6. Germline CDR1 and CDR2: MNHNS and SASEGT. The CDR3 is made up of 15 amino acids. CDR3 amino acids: CASSEGQGKVYGYTF. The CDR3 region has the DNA TGTGCCAGCAGTGAGGGACAGGGGAAGGTTTATGGCTACACCTTC.

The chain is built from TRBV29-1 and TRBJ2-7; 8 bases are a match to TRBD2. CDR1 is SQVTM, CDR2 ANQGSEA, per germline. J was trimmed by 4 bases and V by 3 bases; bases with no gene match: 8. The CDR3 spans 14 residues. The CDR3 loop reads CSVDAMGLGYEQYF. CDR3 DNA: TGCAGCGTTGATGCTATGGGACTAGGTTACGAGCAGTACTTC.

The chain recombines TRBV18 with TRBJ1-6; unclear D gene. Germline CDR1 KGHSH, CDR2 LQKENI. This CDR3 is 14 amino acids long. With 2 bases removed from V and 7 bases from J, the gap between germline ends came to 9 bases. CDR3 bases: TGTGCCAGCTCACCAGTGAGACTGAATTCACCCCTCCACTTT. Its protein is CASSPVRLNSPLHF.

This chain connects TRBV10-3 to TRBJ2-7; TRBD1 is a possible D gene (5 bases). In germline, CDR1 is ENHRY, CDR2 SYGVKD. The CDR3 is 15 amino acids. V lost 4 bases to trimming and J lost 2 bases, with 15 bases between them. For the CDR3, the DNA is TGTGCCATCAGTGCCACAGGTCAGACCACCTACGAGCAGTACTTC. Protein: CAISATGQTTYEQYF.

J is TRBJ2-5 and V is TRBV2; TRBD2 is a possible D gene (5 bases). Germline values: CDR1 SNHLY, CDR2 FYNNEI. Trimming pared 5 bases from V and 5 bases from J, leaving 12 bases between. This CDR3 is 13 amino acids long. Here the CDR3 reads CASSFSRGETQYF. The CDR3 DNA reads TGTGCCAGCAGTTTCAGCAGAGGGGAGACCCAGTACTTC.

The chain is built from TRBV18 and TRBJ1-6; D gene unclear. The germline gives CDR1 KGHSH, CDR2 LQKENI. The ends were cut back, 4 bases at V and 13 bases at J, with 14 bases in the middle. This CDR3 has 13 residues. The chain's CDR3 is CASSLYYGDPLHF. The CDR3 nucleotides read TGTGCCAGCTCACTCTACTACGGGGATCCCCTCCACTTT.

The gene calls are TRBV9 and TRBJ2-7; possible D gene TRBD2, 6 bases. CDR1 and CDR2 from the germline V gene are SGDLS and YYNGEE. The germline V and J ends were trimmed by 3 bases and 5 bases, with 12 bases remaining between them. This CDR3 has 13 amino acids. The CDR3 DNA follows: TGTGCCAGCAGCGCCGGGACTGCGGACGAGCAGTACTTC. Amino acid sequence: CASSAGTADEQYF.

The CDR3 protein is CASSFEGRDFPLHF. As DNA, the CDR3 is TGTGCCAGCAGTTTCGAGGGAAGGGATTTTCCCCTCCACTTT. This chain connects TRBV28 to TRBJ1-6, with D uncertain. The CDR3 loop spans 14 amino acids. Trimming took off 3 bases at V and 13 bases at J, with 16 bases between the two ends. The germline gives CDR1 MDHEN, CDR2 SYDVKM.

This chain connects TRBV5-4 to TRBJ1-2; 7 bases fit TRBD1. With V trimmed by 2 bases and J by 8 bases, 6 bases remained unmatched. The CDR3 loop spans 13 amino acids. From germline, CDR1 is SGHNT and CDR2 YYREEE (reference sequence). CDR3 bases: TGTGCCAGCAGCTTAGCAGGGGGGCAGGGCTACACCTTC. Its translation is CASSLAGGQGYTF.

CDR3 loop: CASWGGLNTEAFF. The CDR3 nucleotides are TGCGCCAGCTGGGGAGGACTGAACACTGAAGCTTTCTTT. The chain carries TRBV5-1 and TRBJ1-1; no clear D. CDR3 length: 13 amino acids. Germline lookup yields CDR1 SGHRS and CDR2 YFSETQ. Trimming removed 7 bases at V and 0 bases at J, with 10 bases between.

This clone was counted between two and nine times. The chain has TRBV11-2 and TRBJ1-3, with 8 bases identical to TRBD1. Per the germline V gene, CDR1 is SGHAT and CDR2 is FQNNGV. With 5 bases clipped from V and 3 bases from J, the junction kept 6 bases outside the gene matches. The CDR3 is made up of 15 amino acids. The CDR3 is CASSPGQAFGNTIYF. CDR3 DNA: TGTGCCAGCAGCCCGGGACAGGCTTTTGGAAACACCATATATTTT.

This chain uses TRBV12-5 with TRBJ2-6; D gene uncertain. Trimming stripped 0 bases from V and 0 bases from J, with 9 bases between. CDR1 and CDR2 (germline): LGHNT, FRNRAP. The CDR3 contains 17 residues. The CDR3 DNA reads TGTGCTAGTGGTTTGGTAAGAGGTTACTCTGGGGCCAACGTCCTGACTTTC. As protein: CASGLVRGYSGANVLTF.

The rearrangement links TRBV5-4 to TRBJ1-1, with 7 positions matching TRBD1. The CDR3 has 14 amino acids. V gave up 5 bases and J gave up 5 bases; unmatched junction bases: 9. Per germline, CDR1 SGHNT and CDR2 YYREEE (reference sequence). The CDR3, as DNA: TGTGCCAGCAGGCCCACAGGGGTAGGTACTGAAGCTTTCTTT. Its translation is CASRPTGVGTEAFF.

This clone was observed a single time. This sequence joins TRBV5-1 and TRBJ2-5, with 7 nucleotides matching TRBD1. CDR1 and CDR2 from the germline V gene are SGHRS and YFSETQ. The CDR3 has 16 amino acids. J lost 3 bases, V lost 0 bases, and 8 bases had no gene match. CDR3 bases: TGCGCCAGCAGCTTGGTCCCAGGGGGTGGCGAAGAGACCCAGTACTTC. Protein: CASSLVPGGGEETQYF. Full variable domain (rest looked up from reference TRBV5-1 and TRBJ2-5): KAGVTQTPRYLIKTRGQQVTLSCSPISGHRSVSWYQQTPGQGLQFLFEYFSETQRNKGNFPGRFSGRQFSNSRSEMNVSTLELGDSALYLCASSLVPGGGEETQYFGPGTRLLVL.

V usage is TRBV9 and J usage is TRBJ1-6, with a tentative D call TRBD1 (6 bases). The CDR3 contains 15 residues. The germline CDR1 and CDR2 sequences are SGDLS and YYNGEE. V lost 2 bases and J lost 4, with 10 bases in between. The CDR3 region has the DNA TGTGCCAGCAGCGTGGCAGACAGGTATAATTCACCCCTCCACTTT. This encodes CASSVADRYNSPLHF.

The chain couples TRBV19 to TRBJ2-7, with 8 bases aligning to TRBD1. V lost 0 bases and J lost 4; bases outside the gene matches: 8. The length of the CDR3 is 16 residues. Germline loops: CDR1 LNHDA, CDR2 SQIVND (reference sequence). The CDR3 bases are TGTGCCAGTAGTATAGACACTTGGACAGGGAGATACGAGCAGTACTTC. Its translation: CASSIDTWTGRYEQYF.

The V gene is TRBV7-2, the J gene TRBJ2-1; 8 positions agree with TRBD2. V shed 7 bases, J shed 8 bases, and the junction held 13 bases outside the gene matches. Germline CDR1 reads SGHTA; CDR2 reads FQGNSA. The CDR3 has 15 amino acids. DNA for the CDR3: TGTGCCAGCACCGGCCAGACCGGGGGGGCCGATGAGCAGTTCTTC. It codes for CASTGQTGGADEQFF.

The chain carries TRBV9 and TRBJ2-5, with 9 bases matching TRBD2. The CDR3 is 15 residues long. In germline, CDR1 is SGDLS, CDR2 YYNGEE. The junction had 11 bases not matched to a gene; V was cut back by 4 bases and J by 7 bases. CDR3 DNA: TGTGCCAGCAGCCTAGGGGTAGCGGGGGCCGGGACCCAGTACTTC. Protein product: CASSLGVAGAGTQYF.

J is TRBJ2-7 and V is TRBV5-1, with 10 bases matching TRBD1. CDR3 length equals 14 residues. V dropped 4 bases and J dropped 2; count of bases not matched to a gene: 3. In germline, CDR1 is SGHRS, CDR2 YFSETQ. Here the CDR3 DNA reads TGCGCCAGCAGCACCGGGACAGGGGCCTACGAGCAGTACTTC. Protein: CASSTGTGAYEQYF.

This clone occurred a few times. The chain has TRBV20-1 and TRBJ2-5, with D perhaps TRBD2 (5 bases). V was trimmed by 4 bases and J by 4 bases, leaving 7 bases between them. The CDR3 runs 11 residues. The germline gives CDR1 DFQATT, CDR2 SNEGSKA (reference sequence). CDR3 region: CSATSGETQYF. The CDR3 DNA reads TGCAGTGCTACCAGCGGAGAGACCCAGTACTTC.

CDR3 in DNA: TGTGCCAGCAGCTTAGGGGGACTAGCGGGGGTCGAGCAGTACTTC. Its protein product is CASSLGGLAGVEQYF. V gene TRBV7-2 combines with J gene TRBJ2-7; 14 nucleotides align to TRBD2. The CDR3 spans 15 residues. The junction had 2 bases not matched to a gene; V was cut back by 1 base and J by 6 bases. Germline CDR1 reads SGHTA; CDR2 reads FQGNSA.

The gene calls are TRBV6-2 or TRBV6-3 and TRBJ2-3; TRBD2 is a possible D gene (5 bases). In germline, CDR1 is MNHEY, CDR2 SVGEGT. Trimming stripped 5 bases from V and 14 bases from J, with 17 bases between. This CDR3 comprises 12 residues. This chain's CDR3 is CASSMFSGRGYF. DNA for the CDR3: TGTGCCAGCAGTATGTTCTCGGGTCGGGGGTATTTT.

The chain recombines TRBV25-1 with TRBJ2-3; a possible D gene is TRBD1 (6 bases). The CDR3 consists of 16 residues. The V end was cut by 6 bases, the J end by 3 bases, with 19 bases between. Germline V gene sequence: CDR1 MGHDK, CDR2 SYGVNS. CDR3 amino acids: CASSASTGLSTDTQYF. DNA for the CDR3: TGTGCCAGCAGCGCCTCCACAGGGTTAAGTACAGATACGCAGTATTTT.

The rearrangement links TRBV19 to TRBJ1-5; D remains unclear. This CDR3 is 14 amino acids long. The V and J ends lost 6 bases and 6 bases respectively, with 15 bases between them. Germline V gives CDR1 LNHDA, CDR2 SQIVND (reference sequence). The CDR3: CASSSYFGVQPQHF. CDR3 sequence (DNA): TGTGCCAGTAGCTCCTACTTCGGAGTTCAGCCCCAGCATTTT.